This T cell receptor beta chain was identified during a study of CD8 T cells in Susac syndrome. TCR beta was sequenced from blood CD8+ and CD4+ T cells. The multiple sclerosis controls consisted of treatment-naive patients with relapsing-remitting disease, either stable or active. TEMRA cells were FACS-enriched and CD8+ and CD4+ T cells negatively isolated. The RNA input was 0.5 to 1 ug, and it was reverse transcribed with random hexamers. Amplification of TCR beta CDR3 by immunoSEQ multiplex PCR spanned 54 Vbeta and 13 Jbeta. TCRdb recomputed calls from the immunoSEQ multiplex PCR reads with MiXCR, one row per CDR3 protein. The sample lists 400,000 to 550,000 distinct CDR3 sequences, 85% to 90% occurring once. The CDR3 sequence is 15 residues long. V dropped 3 bases and J dropped 2 bases, with 12 bases sitting between them. Germline lookup yields CDR1 KGHDR and CDR2 SFDVKD.

The chain uses TRBV24-1 and TRBJ2-5; D is unresolved. Sequencing was done on a sample of CD8+ T cells from PBMCs. This clonotype originated in a human donor with multiple sclerosis. In DNA form, the CDR3 reads TGTGCCACCAGTGATCCGCTAGACAATCAAGAGACCCAGTACTTC. The encoded protein is CATSDPLDNQETQYF.